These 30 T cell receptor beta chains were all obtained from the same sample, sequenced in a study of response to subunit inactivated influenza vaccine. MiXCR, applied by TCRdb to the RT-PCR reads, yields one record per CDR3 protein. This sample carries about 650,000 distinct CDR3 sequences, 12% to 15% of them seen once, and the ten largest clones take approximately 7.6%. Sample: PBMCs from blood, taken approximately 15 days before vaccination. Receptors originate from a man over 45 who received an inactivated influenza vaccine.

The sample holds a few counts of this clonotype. The CDR3 spells CASSQPDLGIQYF. CDR3 in DNA: TGCGCCAGCAGCCAACCGGACCTGGGCATTCAGTACTTC. The V gene is TRBV4-1, the J gene TRBJ2-4; no clear D. Trimming cost V 2 bases and J 9 bases, with 11 bases left between them. CDR1 is MGHRA and CDR2 is YSYEKL in the germline V gene. The CDR3 is made up of 13 amino acids.

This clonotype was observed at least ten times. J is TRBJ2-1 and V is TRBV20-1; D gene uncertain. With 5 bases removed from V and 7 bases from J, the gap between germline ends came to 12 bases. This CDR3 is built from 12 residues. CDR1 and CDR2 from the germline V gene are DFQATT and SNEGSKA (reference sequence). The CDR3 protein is CSAPTINNEQFF. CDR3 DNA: TGCAGTGCTCCAACAATTAATAATGAGCAGTTCTTC.

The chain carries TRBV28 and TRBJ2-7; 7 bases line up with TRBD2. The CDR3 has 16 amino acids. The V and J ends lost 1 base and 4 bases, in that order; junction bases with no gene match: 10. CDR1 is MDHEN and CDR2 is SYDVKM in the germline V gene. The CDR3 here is CASSLFGATGRYEQYF. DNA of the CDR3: TGTGCCAGCAGTTTATTCGGCGCGACCGGGAGGTACGAGCAGTACTTC.

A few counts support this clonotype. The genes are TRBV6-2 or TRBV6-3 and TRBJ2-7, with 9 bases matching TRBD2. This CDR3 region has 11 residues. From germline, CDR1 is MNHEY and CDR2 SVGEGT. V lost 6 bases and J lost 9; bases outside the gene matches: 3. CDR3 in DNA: TGTGCCAGCAGATTTAGCGGGAGGCAGTACTTC. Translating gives CASRFSGRQYF.

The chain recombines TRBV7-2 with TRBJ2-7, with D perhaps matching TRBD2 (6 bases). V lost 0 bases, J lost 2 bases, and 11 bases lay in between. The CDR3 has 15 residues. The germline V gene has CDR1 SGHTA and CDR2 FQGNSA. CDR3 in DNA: TGTGCCAGCAGCTTAGCAGCGGGTGAAACCTACGAGCAGTACTTC. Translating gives CASSLAAGETYEQYF.

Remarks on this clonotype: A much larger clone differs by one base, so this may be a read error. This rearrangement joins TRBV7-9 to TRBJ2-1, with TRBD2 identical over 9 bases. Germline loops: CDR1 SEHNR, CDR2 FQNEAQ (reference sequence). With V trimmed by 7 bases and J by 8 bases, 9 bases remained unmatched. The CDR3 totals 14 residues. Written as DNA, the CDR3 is TGTGCCAGCACCATAGCGGGAGTTGACGATGAGCAGTTCTTC. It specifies CASTIAGVDDEQFF. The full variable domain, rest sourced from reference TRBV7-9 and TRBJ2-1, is DTGVSQNPRHKITKRGQNVTFRCDPISEHNRLYWYRQTLGQGPEFLTYFQNEAQLEKSRLLSDRFSAERPKGSFSTLEIQRTEQGDSAMYLCASTIAGVDDEQFFGPGTRLTVL.

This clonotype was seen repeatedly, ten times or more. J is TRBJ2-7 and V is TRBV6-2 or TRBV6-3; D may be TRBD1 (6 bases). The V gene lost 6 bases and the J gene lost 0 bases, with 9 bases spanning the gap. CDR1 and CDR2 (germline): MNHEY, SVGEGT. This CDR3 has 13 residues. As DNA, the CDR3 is TGTGCCAGCAGCCAACAGGGCTCCTACGAGCAGTACTTC. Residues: CASSQQGSYEQYF.

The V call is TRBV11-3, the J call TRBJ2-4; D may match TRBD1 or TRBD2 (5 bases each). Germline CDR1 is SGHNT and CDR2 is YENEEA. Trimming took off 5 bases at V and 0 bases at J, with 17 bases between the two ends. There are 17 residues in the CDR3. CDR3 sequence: CASSAPGAELAKNIQYF. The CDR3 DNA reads TGTGCCAGCAGCGCCCCCGGGGCCGAACTAGCCAAAAACATTCAGTACTTC.

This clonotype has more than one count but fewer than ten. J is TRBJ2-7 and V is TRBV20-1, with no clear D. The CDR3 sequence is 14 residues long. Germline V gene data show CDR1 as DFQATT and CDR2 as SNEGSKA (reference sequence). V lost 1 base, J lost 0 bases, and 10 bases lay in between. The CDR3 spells CSARVEGISYEQYF. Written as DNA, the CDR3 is TGCAGTGCTAGAGTTGAAGGAATCTCCTACGAGCAGTACTTC.

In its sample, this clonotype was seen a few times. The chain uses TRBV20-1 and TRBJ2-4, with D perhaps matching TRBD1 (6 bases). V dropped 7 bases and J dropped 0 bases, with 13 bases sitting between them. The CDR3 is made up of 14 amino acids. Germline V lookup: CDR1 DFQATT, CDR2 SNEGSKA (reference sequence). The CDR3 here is CSVERGLAKNIQYF. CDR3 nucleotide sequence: TGCAGTGTCGAGAGGGGGTTAGCCAAAAACATTCAGTACTTC.

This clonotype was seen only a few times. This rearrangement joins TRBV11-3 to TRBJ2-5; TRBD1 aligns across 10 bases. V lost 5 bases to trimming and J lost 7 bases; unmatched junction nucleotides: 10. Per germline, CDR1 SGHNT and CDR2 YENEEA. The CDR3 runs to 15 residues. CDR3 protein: CASSPGTGAGGTQYF. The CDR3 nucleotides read TGTGCCAGCAGCCCCGGGACAGGGGCCGGTGGGACCCAGTACTTC.

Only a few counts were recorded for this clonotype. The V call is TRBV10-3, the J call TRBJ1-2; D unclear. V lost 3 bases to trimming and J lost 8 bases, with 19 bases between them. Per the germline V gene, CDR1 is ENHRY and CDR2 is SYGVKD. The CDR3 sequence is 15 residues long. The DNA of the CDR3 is TGTGCCATCAGTGATCGCAGGACGGAGACGGAAGGCTACACCTTC. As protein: CAISDRRTETEGYTF.

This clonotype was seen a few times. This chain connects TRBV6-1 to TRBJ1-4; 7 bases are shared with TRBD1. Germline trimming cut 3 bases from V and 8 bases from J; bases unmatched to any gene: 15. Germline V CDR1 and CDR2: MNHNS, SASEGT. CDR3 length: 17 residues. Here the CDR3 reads CASSDPRNPTGLEKLFF. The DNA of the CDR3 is TGTGCCAGCAGTGACCCCAGAAACCCGACAGGGTTGGAAAAACTGTTTTTT.

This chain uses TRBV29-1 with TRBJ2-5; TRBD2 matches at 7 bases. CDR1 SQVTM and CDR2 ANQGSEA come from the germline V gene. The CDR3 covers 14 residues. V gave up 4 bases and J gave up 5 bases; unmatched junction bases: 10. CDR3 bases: TGCAGCGTTGTGCCTAGCGGCCTAAGGGAGACCCAGTACTTC. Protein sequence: CSVVPSGLRETQYF. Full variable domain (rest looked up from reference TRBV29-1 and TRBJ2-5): SAVISQKPSRDICQRGTSLTIQCQVDSQVTMMFWYRQQPGQSLTLIATANQGSEATYESGFVIDKFPISRPNLTFSTLTVSNMSPEDSSIYLCSVVPSGLRETQYFGPGTRLLVL.

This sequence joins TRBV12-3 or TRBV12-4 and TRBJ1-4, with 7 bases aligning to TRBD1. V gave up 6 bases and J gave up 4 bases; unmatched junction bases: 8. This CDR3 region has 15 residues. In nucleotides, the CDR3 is TGTGCCAGCAGCCGGAATCAGGGGGGTAATGAAAAACTGTTTTTT. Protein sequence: CASSRNQGGNEKLFF.

This CDR3 reads CSATPETYGYTF. CDR3 bases: TGCAGTGCTACCCCAGAGACCTATGGCTACACCTTC. This sequence joins TRBV20-1 and TRBJ1-2; D gene unclear. Germline CDR1 reads DFQATT; CDR2 reads SNEGSKA (reference sequence). The CDR3 has 12 amino acids. With 4 bases removed from V and 4 bases from J, the gap between germline ends came to 10 bases.

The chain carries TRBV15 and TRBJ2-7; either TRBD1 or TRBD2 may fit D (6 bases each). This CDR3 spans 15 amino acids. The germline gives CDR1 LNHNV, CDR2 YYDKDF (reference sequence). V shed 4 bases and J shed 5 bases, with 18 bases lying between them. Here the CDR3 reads CATSKVGGTVDEQYF. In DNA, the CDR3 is TGTGCCACCAGCAAAGTAGGGGGGACCGTCGACGAGCAGTACTTC. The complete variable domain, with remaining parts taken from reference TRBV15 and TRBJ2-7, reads DAMVIQNPRYQVTQFGKPVTLSCSQTLNHNVMYWYQQKSSQAPKLLFHYYDKDFNNEADTPDNFQSRRPNTSFCFLDIRSPGLGDTAMYLCATSKVGGTVDEQYFGPGTRLTVT.

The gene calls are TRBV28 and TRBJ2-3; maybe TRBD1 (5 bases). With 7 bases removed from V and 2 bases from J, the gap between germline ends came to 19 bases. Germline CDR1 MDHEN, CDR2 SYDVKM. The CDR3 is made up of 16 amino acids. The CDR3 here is CASTEDRTQLTDTQYF. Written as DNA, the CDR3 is TGTGCCAGCACCGAAGATCGGACACAACTCACAGATACGCAGTATTTT.

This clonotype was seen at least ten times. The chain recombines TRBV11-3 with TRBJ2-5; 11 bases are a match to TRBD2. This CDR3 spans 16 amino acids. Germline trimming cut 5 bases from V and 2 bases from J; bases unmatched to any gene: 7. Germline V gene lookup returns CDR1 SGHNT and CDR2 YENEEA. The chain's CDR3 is CASSLRTSGFQETQYF. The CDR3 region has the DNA TGTGCCAGCAGCCTCCGGACTAGCGGGTTTCAAGAGACCCAGTACTTC.

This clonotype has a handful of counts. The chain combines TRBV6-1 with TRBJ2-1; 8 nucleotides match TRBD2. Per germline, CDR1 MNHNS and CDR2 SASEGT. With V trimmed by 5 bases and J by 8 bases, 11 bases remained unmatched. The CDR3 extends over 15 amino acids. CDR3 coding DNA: TGTGCCAGCAGTCTCCCGGGACTAGAAGGAGATGAGCAGTTCTTC. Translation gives CASSLPGLEGDEQFF.

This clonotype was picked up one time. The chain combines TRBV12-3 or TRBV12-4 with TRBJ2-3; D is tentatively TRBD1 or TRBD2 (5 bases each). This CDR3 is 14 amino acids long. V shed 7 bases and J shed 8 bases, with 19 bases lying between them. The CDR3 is CASNPVIPGTTQYF. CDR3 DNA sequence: TGTGCCAGCAACCCTGTAATACCCGGGACTACGCAGTATTTT.

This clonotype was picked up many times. CDR3 protein: CASSLGTGRRPQHF. CDR3 in DNA: TGTGCCAGCAGCCTGGGGACTGGCCGGCGGCCCCAGCATTTT. The chain has TRBV3-1 and TRBJ1-5, with D perhaps matching TRBD1 (5 bases). The CDR3 covers 14 residues. V was cut by 4 bases and J by 9 bases, with 16 bases left in between. Germline lookup yields CDR1 LGHDT and CDR2 YNNKEL (reference sequence).

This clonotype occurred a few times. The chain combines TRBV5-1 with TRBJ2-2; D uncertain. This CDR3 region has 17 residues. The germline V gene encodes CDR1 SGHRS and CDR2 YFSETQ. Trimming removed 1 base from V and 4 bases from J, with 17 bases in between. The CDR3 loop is CASSLSASGPGTGELFF. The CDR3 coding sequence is TGCGCCAGCAGCTTGTCCGCCAGTGGACCAGGCACCGGGGAGCTGTTTTTT. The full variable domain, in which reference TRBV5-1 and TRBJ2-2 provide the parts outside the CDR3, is KAGVTQTPRYLIKTRGQQVTLSCSPISGHRSVSWYQQTPGQGLQFLFEYFSETQRNKGNFPGRFSGRQFSNSRSEMNVSTLELGDSALYLCASSLSASGPGTGELFFGEGSRLTVL.

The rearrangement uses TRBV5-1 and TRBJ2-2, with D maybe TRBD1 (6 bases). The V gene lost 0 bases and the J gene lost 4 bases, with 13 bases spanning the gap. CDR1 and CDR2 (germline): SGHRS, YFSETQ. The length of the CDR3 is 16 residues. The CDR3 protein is CASSLVQGKPTGELFF. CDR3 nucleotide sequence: TGCGCCAGCAGCTTGGTTCAGGGGAAGCCCACCGGGGAGCTGTTTTTT.

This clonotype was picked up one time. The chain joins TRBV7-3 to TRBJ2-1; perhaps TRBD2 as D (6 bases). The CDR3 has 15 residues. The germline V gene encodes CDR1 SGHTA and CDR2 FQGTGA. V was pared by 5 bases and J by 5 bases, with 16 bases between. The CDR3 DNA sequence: TGTGCCAGCAGCACGACCGGGACTGCCAACAATGAGCAGTTCTTC. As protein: CASSTTGTANNEQFF.

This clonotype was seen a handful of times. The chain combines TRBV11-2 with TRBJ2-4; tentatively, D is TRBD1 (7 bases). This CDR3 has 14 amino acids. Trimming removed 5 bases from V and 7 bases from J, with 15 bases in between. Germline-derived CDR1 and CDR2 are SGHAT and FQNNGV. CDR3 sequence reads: CASSPNRGGNIQYF. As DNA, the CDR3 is TGTGCCAGCAGCCCAAACAGGGGAGGCAACATTCAGTACTTC.

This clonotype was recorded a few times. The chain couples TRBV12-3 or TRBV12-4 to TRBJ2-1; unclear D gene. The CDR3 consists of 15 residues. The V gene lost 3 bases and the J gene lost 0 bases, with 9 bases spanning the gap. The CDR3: CASSFFGSSYNEQFF. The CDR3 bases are TGTGCCAGCAGTTTTTTCGGCAGCTCCTACAATGAGCAGTTCTTC.

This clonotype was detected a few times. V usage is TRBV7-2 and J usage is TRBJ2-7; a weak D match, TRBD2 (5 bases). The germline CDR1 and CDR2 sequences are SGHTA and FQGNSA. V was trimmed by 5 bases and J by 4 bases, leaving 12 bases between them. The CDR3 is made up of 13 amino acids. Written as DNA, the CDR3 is TGTGCCAGCAGCCCCCAAAGGGAGTACGAGCAGTACTTC. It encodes CASSPQREYEQYF.

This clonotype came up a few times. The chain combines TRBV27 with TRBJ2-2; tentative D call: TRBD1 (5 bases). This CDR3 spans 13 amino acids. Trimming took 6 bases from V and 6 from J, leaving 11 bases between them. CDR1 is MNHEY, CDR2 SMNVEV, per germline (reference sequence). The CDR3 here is CASSQTEPGELFF. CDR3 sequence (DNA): TGTGCCAGCAGCCAGACAGAGCCCGGGGAGCTGTTTTTT.

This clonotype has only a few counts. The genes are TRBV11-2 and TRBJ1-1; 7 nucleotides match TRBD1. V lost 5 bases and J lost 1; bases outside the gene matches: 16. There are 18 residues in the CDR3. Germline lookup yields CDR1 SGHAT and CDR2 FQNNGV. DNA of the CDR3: TGTGCCAGCAGCCAAGGGGCCATACAGGGGCTCCCGAACACTGAAGCTTTCTTT. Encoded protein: CASSQGAIQGLPNTEAFF.